A selection of T cell receptor beta chains follows, all from one sample in a study of CD8+CD57+ T cells in acquired aplastic anemia. Each CDR3 protein gets one entry after TCRdb re-called the reads with MiXCR. This sample yields 180,000 or so distinct CDR3 sequences, of which 48% are seen a single time; 1.8% belongs to the top ten. The specimen was sorted CD4+, CD8+, or CD8+CD57+ T cells (not recorded which) from PBMCs. These receptors were taken from a human donor with aplastic anemia. The CDR3 runs from the conserved cysteine through the conserved F or W.

V	J	CDR3
TRBV7-9	TRBJ2-3	CASSLGRTGPGDTQYF
TRBV28	TRBJ1-2	CASSFTNSNYGYTF
TRBV6-5	TRBJ2-2	CASSYSWDQTGELFF
TRBV15	TRBJ2-5	CATSRDLGGETQYF
TRBV29-1	TRBJ1-5	CSAKLAGGDQPQHF
TRBV2	TRBJ2-7	CASSFGTLPYEQYF
TRBV6-2/TRBV6-3	TRBJ1-5	CASRGTIPQPQHF
TRBV6-5	TRBJ2-3	CASRLSDTQYF
TRBV3-1	TRBJ2-5	CASSHQRERGGKGTQYF
TRBV12-3/TRBV12-4	TRBJ1-2	CASSLWTGQLYGYTF
TRBV5-4	TRBJ2-1	CASSSGGAFNEQFF
TRBV2	TRBJ2-7	CASSPGQGQYEQYF
TRBV20-1	TRBJ1-2	CSARHPGANYGYTF
TRBV10-3	TRBJ2-3	CAISGYSRGGPRYF
TRBV10-3	TRBJ2-1	CAISETRTGQGANEQFF
TRBV4-3	TRBJ2-5	CASSLNPGLAVDF
TRBV20-1	TRBJ2-4	CSAIRPGGAKNIQYF
TRBV5-8	TRBJ2-7	CASSSNGVSSYEQYF
TRBV2	TRBJ2-1	CASSADNEQFF
TRBV6-5	TRBJ1-6	CASSYSNTYSPLHF
TRBV19	TRBJ1-2	CASSNPGTKANYGYTF
TRBV10-3	TRBJ2-1	CAIRTEGGPSYNEQFF
TRBV3-1	TRBJ2-5	CASSQVRGETQYF
TRBV9	TRBJ2-7	CASSVVTGGEQYF
TRBV15	TRBJ2-3	CATSRGTSGVTDTQYF
TRBV7-9	TRBJ2-7	CASSLRDLADEQYF
TRBV5-6	TRBJ2-1	CASSLGRDRVYNEQFF
TRBV30	TRBJ2-7	CAWSGAGPRGQYF
TRBV5-1	TRBJ1-3	CASSLAGDLGNTIYF
TRBV7-8	TRBJ2-7	CASSTMTGGHEQYF
TRBV25-1	TRBJ2-5	CASSAPRTQYF
TRBV29-1	TRBJ1-2	CSVETTGVYGYTF
TRBV4-1	TRBJ2-1	CASSQVLRGDNEQFF
TRBV24-1	TRBJ2-1	CATSDSASGGSYNEQFF
TRBV20-1	TRBJ2-7	CSALGDRGSYEQYF
TRBV6-6	TRBJ1-3	CASSYSAGPGNTIYF
TRBV7-9	TRBJ1-5	CASSLTGLNQPQHF
TRBV30	TRBJ2-1	CAWSVPGRGYRFGNEQFF
TRBV7-8	TRBJ2-7	CASRGGGLENEQYF
TRBV7-3	TRBJ2-1	CASSSRAPRDEQFF
TRBV5-1	TRBJ1-2	CASSPQGDYGYTF
TRBV11-1	TRBJ2-5	CASSLATGGRETQYF
TRBV29-1	TRBJ2-6	CSVGFRVDGANVLTF
TRBV9	TRBJ1-2	CASSPASLDGYTF
TRBV5-4	TRBJ2-5	CASSLDGGETQYF
TRBV4-2	TRBJ1-4	CASSQEVGQGGEKLFF
TRBV6-4	TRBJ2-5	CASSLGDVWRTQYF
TRBV28	TRBJ1-5	CASRAPGSNQPQHF
TRBV7-9	TRBJ1-1	CASSLAGGAFF
TRBV13	TRBJ2-1	CASSSSPGGPRGQFF
TRBV7-9	TRBJ1-1	CASRADGANTEAFF
TRBV29-1	TRBJ1-2	CSVIGGTGDYGYTF
TRBV7-2	TRBJ2-1	CASSATVVFSEQFF
TRBV20-1	TRBJ2-1	CSARGPTSYNEQFF
TRBV24-1	TRBJ2-1	CATSDYGTSVGNEQFF
TRBV7-2	TRBJ2-7	CASSLGGLEQYF
TRBV7-3	TRBJ1-1	CASSPRGVSRNTEAFF